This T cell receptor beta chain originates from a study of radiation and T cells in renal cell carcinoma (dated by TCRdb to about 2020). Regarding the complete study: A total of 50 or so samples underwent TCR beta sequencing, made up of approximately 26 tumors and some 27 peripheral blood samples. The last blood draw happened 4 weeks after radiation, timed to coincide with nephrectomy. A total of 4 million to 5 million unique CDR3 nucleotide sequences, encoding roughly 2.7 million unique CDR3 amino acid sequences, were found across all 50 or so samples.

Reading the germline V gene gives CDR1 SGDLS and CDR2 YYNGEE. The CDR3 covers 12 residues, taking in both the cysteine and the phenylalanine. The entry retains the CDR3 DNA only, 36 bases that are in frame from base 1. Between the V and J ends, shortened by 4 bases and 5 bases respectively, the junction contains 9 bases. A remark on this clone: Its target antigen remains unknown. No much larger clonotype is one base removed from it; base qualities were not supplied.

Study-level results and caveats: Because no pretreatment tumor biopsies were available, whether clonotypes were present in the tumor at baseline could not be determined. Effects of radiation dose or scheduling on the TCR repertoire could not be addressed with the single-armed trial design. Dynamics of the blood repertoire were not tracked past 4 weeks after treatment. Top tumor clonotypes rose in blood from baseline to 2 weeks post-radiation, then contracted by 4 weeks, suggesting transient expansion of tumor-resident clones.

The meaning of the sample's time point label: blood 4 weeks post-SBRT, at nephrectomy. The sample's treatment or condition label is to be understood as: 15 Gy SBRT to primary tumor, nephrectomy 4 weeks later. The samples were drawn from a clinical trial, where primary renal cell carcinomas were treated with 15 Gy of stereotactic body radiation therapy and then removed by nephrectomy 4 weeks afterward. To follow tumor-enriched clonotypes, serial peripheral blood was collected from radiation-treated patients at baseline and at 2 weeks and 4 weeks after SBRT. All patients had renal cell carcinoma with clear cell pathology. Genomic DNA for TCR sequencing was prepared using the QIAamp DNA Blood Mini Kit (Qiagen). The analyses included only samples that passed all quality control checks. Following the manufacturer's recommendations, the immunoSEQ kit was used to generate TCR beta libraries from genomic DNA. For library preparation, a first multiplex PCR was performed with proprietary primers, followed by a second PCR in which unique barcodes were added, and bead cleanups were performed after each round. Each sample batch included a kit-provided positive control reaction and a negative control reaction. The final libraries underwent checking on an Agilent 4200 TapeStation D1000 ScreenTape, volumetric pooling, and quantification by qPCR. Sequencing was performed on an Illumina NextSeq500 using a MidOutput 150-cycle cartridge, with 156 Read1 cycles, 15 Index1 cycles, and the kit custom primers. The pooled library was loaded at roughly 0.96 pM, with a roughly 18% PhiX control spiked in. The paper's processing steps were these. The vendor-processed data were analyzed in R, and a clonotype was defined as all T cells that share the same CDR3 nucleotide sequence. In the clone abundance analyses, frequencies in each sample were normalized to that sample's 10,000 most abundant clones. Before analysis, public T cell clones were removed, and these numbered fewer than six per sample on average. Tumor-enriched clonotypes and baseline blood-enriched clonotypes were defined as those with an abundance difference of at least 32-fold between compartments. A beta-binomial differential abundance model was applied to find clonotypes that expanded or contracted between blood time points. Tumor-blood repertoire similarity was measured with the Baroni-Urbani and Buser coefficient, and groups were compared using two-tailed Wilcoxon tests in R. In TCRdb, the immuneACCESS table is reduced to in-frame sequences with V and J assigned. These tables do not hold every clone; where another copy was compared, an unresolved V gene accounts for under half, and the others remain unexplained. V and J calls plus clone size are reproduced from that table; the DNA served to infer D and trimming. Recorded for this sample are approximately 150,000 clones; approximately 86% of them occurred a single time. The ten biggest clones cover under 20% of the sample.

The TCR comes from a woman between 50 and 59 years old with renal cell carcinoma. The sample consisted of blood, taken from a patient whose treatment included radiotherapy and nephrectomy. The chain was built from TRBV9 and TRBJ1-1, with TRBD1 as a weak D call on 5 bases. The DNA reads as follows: TGTGCCAGCAGCAAGGGGAGTACTGAAGCTTTCTTT. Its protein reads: CASSKGSTEAFF.